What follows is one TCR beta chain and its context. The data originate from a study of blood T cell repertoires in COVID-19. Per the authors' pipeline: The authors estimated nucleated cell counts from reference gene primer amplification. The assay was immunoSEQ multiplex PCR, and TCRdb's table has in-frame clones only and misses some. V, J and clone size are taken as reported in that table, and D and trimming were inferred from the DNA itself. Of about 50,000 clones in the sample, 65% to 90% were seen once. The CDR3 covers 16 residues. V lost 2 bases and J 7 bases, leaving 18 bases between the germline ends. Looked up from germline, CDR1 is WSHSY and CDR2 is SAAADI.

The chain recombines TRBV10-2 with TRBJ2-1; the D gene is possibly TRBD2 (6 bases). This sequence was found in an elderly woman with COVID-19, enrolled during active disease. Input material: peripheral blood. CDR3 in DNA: TGCGCCAGCAGTGAGGATCGCGGGACTGGTTGGAATGAGCAGTTCTTC. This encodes CASSEDRGTGWNEQFF.